This T cell receptor (beta chain) was found in a study of graft-versus-host responses after intestinal transplantation. On this clone: Its antigen is currently unknown.

Per the germline V gene, CDR1 is SQVTM and CDR2 is ANQGSEA. The CDR3 length is 13 residues. V gave up 1 base and J gave up 6 bases, with 12 bases separating them. Libraries were prepared by immunoSEQ multiplex PCR; TCRdb keeps only in-frame clonotypes and omits some of them. The profile covers some 70,000 clones, with around 86% appearing a single time and over 7% taken by the ten largest. The rearrangement uses TRBV29-1 and TRBJ1-2; D may be TRBD1 (6 bases). Sequenced material: unstimulated CD8+ T cells sorted from spleen or lymph node cells, taken before transplant. This receptor was taken from a human donor who was the organ donor for an intestinal transplant. CDR3 DNA sequence: TGCAGCGTTGAAGCTCCCAGGGGAAATGGCTACACCTTC. The encoded protein is CSVEAPRGNGYTF.